The TCR beta chain described here comes from a study of blood T cell repertoires in COVID-19. Looking at the study overall: The United States, Italy and Spain supplied acute and convalescent COVID-19 samples. From T cells, B-cell-depleted T cells, or PBMCs came the material, which was cDNA or gDNA.

Original processing methods: Nucleated cell counts were estimated from reference gene primer amplification. The data were produced by immunoSEQ multiplex PCR, yet TCRdb's version contains in-frame clones alone and is incomplete. V and J calls and clone size are those listed in that table; D and trimming were worked out from the DNA. The table shows some 190,000 clones, with roughly 84% occurring only once. V lost 2 bases and J 3 bases, leaving 7 bases between the germline ends. There are 14 residues in the CDR3. The germline CDR1 and CDR2 sequences are MNHEY and SVGAGI. The receptor was isolated from a middle-aged woman who had recovered from COVID-19. The chain recombines TRBV6-5 with TRBJ1-4, with a weak D call TRBD1 (5 bases). Sequenced material: peripheral blood. CDR3 in DNA: TGTGCCAGCAGTTACGGGGCAGCTAATGAAAAACTGTTTTTT. Its protein product is CASSYGAANEKLFF.